This T cell receptor beta chain was sequenced during a study of Ad26.COV2.S vaccination and SARS-CoV-2 variants (dated by TCRdb to the early 2020s). In the study overall: Donors in the vaccine arm were drawn from COV1001, a multicentre, randomized, double-blind, placebo-controlled phase I-IIa trial testing Ad26.COV2.S in healthy adults. Investigators did not know the trial group allocation while performing experiments and assessing outcomes. Trial participants were randomized into five groups of five: low-dose or high-dose Ad26.COV2.S given once or twice, or placebo on both occasions. Ad26.COV2.S was administered intramuscularly at a dose of 5x10^10 or 1x10^11 viral particles, either as one shot or as two shots given 56 days apart. A total of 32 samples were included in the TCR-sequenced set, comprising roughly 20 Ad26.COV2.S vaccine recipients, 5 placebo recipients and 8 SARS-CoV-2 convalescent individuals. Sequencing of the TCRbeta repertoire served to evaluate the specificity and breadth of SARS-CoV-2-reactive T cell receptors following Ad26.COV2.S vaccination. On the study overall, not on this receptor specifically: It was noted by the authors that total T cell responses may have been underestimated by the TCR breadth and depth analyses. Substantial breadth of spike-specific CD8+ and CD4+ T cell responses was reported after vaccination. Vaccine and placebo recipients had similar non-spike TCR breadth, a finding consistent with the vaccine containing only spike. Comparing responses between vaccine doses or regimens was not something the study was powered to do. Ad26.COV2.S recipients had higher spike-specific TCR breadth than placebo recipients (P = 0.0014).

The immunoSEQ Assay was used to sequence TCRbeta CDR3 regions. After extraction, genomic DNA underwent amplification by bias-controlled multiplex PCR, followed by high-throughput sequencing. In the paper's pipeline: To quantify the absolute abundance of every unique TCRbeta CDR3 region, sequences were collapsed and filtered. T cell fraction was estimated by normalization of TCRbeta template counts to usable DNA, with usable DNA being measured through amplification of reference genes present in all nucleated cells. Repertoire TCRs were annotated as SARS-CoV-2-specific by exact matching of V gene, CDR3 amino acid sequence and J gene to a known reactive TCR set. The reference SARS-CoV-2 TCR set came from MIRA and was filtered for enrichment in COVID-19-positive ImmuneCODE repertoires, removing public or cross-reactive TCRs. Based on the MIRA antigens, annotated TCRs were further analysed at the level of specific ORF or position within ORF. Breadth was defined as annotated unique rearrangements over total unique productive rearrangements; depth was the summed frequency of those rearrangements. TCR breadth was compared between groups using two-sided Wilcoxon rank-sum tests. Drawn from immuneACCESS, this table holds only the in-frame rearrangements with V and J called that TCRdb kept. Clones are partly lost; checked studies trace under half to an unresolved V gene and leave the rest unexplained. That table supplies the V and J calls and clone size; D and trimming were determined from the DNA. The sample table shows over 250,000 clones, and roughly 86% are seen once. About 3.1% of the sample comes from the top ten.

The treatment or condition label, as the study defines it: some 20 received Ad26.COV2.S at low or high dose, single or two shots; about 5 received placebo; per-sample allocation not given. For vaccine and placebo recipients, the sequenced repertoires came from samples collected on day 63 after the first injection. Between 29 July and 7 August 2020, Cohort 1b enrolled 20 to 30 adults aged 18-55 years at one site in Boston, USA. Ad26.COV2.S was a replication-incompetent adenovirus type 26 vector that expressed a prefusion-stabilized SARS-CoV-2 spike protein derived from the original Wuhan strain. Deletion took 5 bases off V and 1 base off J, with a span of 13 bases between the germline ends. The CDR3 covers 15 residues, taking in both the cysteine and the phenylalanine. Only the CDR3 region is kept as DNA, spanning 45 bases read in frame from base 1. As encoded in the germline V gene, CDR1 is SGHDN while CDR2 is FVKESK.

This clone was detected only once. No cognate antigen has been identified for it. Base quality data are lacking; no much larger clone is found one base away. Sequences were derived from peripheral blood, sampled in a trial of Ad26.COV2.S vaccine versus placebo. The rearranged segments are TRBV14 and TRBJ2-3, with no reliable assignment of the D segment. The TCR was taken from a person aged 18-60 years who received the Ad26.COV2.S COVID-19 vaccine or a placebo. For the CDR3, the sequence is CASSSLGIGTDTQYF. The base sequence is TGTGCCAGCAGCTCCCTAGGGATTGGCACAGATACGCAGTATTTT.